The T cell receptor (beta chain) described here comes from a study of cytomegalovirus exposure and HLA in healthy donors. Regarding the study as a whole: Rarity marked most TCR sequences, yet some public TCRs occurred in many donors.

As for this clone: Antigen specificity is unknown.

The CDR3 has 14 residues. Per the germline V gene, CDR1 is SGDLS and CDR2 is YYNGEE. V was pared by 4 bases and J by 4 bases, with 12 bases between. Both 60 Vbeta primers and 13 Jbeta primers went into the PCR. The data were produced by immunoSEQ multiplex PCR, yet TCRdb's version contains in-frame clones alone and is incomplete. The listing records tens of thousands of clones. The chain combines TRBV9 with TRBJ2-1, with a possible D match to TRBD2 (6 bases). The sample consisted of PBMCs. This TCR came from a female donor in good health and CMV-seronegative. This CDR3 reads CASSPRTMYNEQFF. CDR3 coding DNA: TGTGCCAGCAGCCCTCGGACTATGTACAATGAGCAGTTCTTC.